Described below is a single T cell receptor (beta chain) sequence and its context. The antigen this receptor binds is unknown. One base away there is no much larger clone; base qualities are not given. The method behind the library was the immunoSEQ multiplex PCR assay. Deep sequencing of rearranged TCR beta loci, alongside multiparametric flow cytometry, was used to profile T cell repertoires. The table comes from immuneACCESS by way of TCRdb, which keeps in-frame sequences with V and J called. Part of the clones is missing from these tables; in studies checked, under half for an unresolved V gene and the rest for unknown reasons. The sample records about 7,200 clones, 85% to 90% of which are singletons. The ten largest account for approximately 15% of the sample. CDR1 SGHTA and CDR2 FQGNSA were looked up in the germline V gene. The CDR3 spans 14 residues, from the cysteine through the phenylalanine. CDR3 DNA is the only sequence kept; it has 42 bases, read in frame from the first base. Trimming removed 5 bases from V and 10 bases from J; the gene matches leave 7 bases unexplained.

The data derive from a study of lymphopenia after photon versus proton radiotherapy (dated by TCRdb to between 2018 and 2021). General notes on the study: The immunological effects of photon versus proton radiation therapy were compared in patients with gastrointestinal tumors who developed high-grade lymphopenia. The cohort included about 18 patients with gastrointestinal tumors who developed lymphopenia after receiving either photon or proton therapy. The goal of the study was to characterize the differences between the two radiation modalities in how they affect the immune system. What the authors observed across the whole study: Across the cohort, among patients who died, a greater drop in TCR diversity after the nadir was inversely correlated with overall survival time. Proton-treated patients stayed relatively stable during treatment, while photon-treated patients lost naive T cells and TCR diversity and gained effector/memory populations. After the lymphocyte count nadir, oligoclonal expansion, especially of CD8+ Temra cells, was observed in photon-treated repertoires, and the drop in diversity was driven by this expansion. The authors looked at the survival association only in patients who died, and they framed better survival with proton therapy as a possibility rather than a demonstrated result.

Material: peripheral blood, obtained from a patient treated with photon-based radiotherapy. The chain is assembled from TRBV7-2 and TRBJ1-4; 10 of the junction bases match TRBD1. The clonotype originates from a man aged 55 to 70 with cholangiocarcinoma. The nucleotide sequence reads as follows: TGTGCCAGCAGCCAGGGACAGGGGACCGGAAAACTGTTTTTT. It specifies CASSQGQGTGKLFF.